This T cell receptor (beta chain) was observed in a study of shared clonotypes between healthy human individuals (TCRdb year 2020). About the investigation overall: A couple of women and a few men aged 18 to 49 years were included in the cohort. For each donor, CD4 naive and CD4 memory were each given three plates, CD8 naive was given two plates, and CD8 memory was given one plate. To estimate repertoire size and how much clonotype sharing occurs between individuals, the study deeply sequenced the blood TCR repertoires of 5 or 6 healthy adults. To increase sequencing depth and limit assay-specific biases, different laboratories used diverse techniques to prepare libraries and sequence TCR repertoires. Per donor, leukapheresis produced somewhere between about 0.8 and 9 billion PBMCs.

Details on this clone: No cognate antigen has been identified for it. No clone much larger than this one lies a single base away; base qualities are absent.

TCR CDR3 regions were amplified from genomic DNA by multiplex PCR using the deep immunoSEQ assay. Extracted genomic DNA from each cell subset was distributed evenly across all wells of several immunoSEQ 96-well plates, and each plate was treated as a replicate. For sorted subsets, each replicate PCR was loaded with about 0.2 ug genomic DNA, equivalent to some 27,000 T cell genomes. The purified libraries were quantified using a Qubit 3.0 fluorometer, sized with a Bioanalyzer 2100, and then quantified again using the KAPA Library Quantification kit. Every immunoSEQ 96-well plate was sequenced on a separate single-read 150-cycle Illumina NextSeq 550 flow cell. Per the source publication's procedure: Because only junctional sequences without quality scores were contained in the immunoSEQ output, filtering matching that applied to full-length reads could not be performed. Sequences were annotated with PyIR, a Python wrapper for IgBLAST v1.9, using IMGT germline references to assign V/J genes and CDR3. Reads were filtered out if the reads had weak V/J assignments (E-value above 1e-6), no CDR3, stop codons, out-of-frame junctions, or ambiguous translated residues. A V3J clonotype was defined by an identical inferred V gene, J gene, and CDR3 amino acid sequence. Percentage overlap between repertoires was computed as shared unique clonotypes divided by the size of the smaller repertoire. RTK rarefaction, the Chao1 estimator, and Recon v2.1 estimates of unobserved clonotypes were used to assess repertoire richness. OLGA was used to compute generation probabilities for all TCRbeta clonotypes that the gDNA method yielded from a few donors. In TCRdb, the immuneACCESS table is reduced to in-frame sequences with V and J assigned. These tables do not hold every clone; where another copy was compared, an unresolved V gene accounts for under half, and the others remain unexplained. From that table come the V and J calls and clone size; the DNA was used to work out D and trimming. For this sample the table gives 2,500,000 or so clones, of which 80% to 95% were detected only once. The ten largest clonotypes hold 0.37% of the sample.

General study outcomes and caveats: Sampling was limited to blood, and TCR repertoires in tissue likely differ from TCR repertoires in blood. Pairwise subsampling led to the expectation that sequencing depth would affect the degree of clonotype sharing among donors. Compared with non-shared clonotypes, clonotypes shared by all four sorted-subset donors had higher generation probabilities. When several donors were compared, the shared fraction of clonotypes was 5% to 6.5% for naive CD4, roughly 3.4% for naive CD8, more than 2% for memory CD4, and approximately 0.4% for memory CD8. Larger estimated clonotype richness was generally found for naive subsets than for memory subsets. Even with the large sequencing depth, rarefaction of the sorted-subset datasets indicated that sequencing was incomplete. Because the study included a small number of donors, the genetic and exposure-history diversity represented was limited.

Healthy HIV-negative adults with no recently reported acute infections or vaccinations were included as donors. Every donor was a Caucasian adult living in Nashville, Tennessee, USA. CD4+ T cells were enriched through magnetic negative selection, after which naive cells were positively selected on CD45RA and the remaining negative fraction served as the memory subset. Blood was obtained by leukapheresis, after which PBMCs were separated by Ficoll-Histopaque density gradient centrifugation and cryopreserved in liquid nitrogen vapor phase. Purity and quantity of every magnetically sorted T cell population were checked by analytical flow cytometry. From each sorted fraction, genomic DNA was isolated and quantified by UV absorbance on a Nanodrop 2000c. The junction shows trimming of 6 bases on V and 7 bases on J, plus 16 bases between the germline ends. For CDR1 and CDR2, the germline V gene lists SQVTM and ANQGSEA. From its cysteine to its phenylalanine, the CDR3 spans 13 amino acids. The CDR3 DNA has 39 bases and is translated from base 1.

This clonotype was obtained from a man aged 18 to 30 in good health. Some clones in this sample may be carry-over from other donors' samples. The rearranged segments are TRBV29-1 and TRBJ2-1; the D call is tentative, TRBD1 or TRBD2, as each matches 5 bases. Material: naive CD4+ T cells from PBMCs. This sample's cell subset or site label indicates: CD45RA+ positively selected. The bases are TGCAGCGTAAATCGGGCCTGGGGGAATGAGCAGTTCTTC. This codes for CSVNRAWGNEQFF.